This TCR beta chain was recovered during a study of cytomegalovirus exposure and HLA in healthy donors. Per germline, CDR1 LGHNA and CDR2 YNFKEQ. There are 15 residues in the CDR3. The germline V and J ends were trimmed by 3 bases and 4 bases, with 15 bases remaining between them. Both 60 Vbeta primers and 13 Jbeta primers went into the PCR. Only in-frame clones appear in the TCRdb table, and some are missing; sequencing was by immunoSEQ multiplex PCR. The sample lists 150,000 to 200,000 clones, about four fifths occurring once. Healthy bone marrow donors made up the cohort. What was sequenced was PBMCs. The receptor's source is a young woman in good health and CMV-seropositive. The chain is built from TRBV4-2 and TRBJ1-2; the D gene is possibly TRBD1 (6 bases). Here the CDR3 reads CASSQYQGTSYGYTF. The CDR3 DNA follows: TGTGCCAGCAGCCAGTATCAGGGGACCTCCTATGGCTACACCTTC.